This T cell receptor (beta chain) came from a study of graft-versus-host responses after intestinal transplantation. Data came from immunoSEQ multiplex PCR; TCRdb stores just in-frame clones and leaves some out. Found here are about 50,000 clones, around nine tenths of them singletons; the top ten hold roughly 2.5%. Trimming left V 1 base short and J 4 bases short, with 12 bases between. The germline V gene has CDR1 SGHNT and CDR2 YYREEE (reference sequence). This CDR3 is 14 amino acids long. A single count supports this clone. The antigen is unknown. The receptor was derived from a human donor who was the organ donor for an intestinal transplant. Source: unstimulated CD4+ T cells sorted from spleen or lymph node cells, taken before transplant. The chain combines TRBV5-4 with TRBJ2-7; maybe TRBD2 (6 bases). The CDR3 nucleotides are TGTGCCAGCAGCTTGCGGGGGAGAGGATACGAGCAGTACTTC. This encodes CASSLRGRGYEQYF.